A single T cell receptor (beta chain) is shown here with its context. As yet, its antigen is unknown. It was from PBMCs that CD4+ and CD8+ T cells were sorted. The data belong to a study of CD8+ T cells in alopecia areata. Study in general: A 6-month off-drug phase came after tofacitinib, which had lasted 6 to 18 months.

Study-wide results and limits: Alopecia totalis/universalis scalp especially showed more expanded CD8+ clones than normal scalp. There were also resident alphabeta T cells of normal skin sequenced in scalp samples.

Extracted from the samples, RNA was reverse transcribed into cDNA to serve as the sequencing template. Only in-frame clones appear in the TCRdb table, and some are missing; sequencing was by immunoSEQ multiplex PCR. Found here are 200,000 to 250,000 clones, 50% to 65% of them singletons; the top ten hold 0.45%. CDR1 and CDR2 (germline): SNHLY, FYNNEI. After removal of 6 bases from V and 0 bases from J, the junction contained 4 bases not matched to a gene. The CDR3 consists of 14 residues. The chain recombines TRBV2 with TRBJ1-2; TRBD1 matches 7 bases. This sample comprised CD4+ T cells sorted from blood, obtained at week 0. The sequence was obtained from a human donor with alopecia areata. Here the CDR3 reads CASRQGQTNYGYTF. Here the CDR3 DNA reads TGTGCCAGCAGGCAGGGACAGACTAACTATGGCTACACCTTC.